This T cell receptor (beta chain) derives from a study of cytomegalovirus exposure and HLA in healthy donors. Study-level information: From HLA-typed donors, an early data release held around 85 million unique TCRs. Study-level findings and limits: Most CMV-associated TCR beta chains were later found to appear HLA-restricted. Per a later analysis, 16,951 TCR beta sequences showed association with HLA alleles at 0.05 false discovery rate.

CDR3 length equals 16 residues. CDR1 and CDR2 (germline): SGHTS, YDEGEE. V lost 0 bases, J lost 7 bases, and 4 bases stayed unmatched. Donors had nominal health at sampling but likely had unrecorded immune exposures. This clone was counted a few times. Antigen unknown. With 60 Vbeta and 13 Jbeta primers, the PCR was carried out. Data came from immunoSEQ multiplex PCR; TCRdb stores just in-frame clones and leaves some out. This table has some 150,000 clones, around 70% appearing once. The rearrangement joins TRBV5-8 to TRBJ1-4; TRBD1 matches 12 bases. The receptor's source is a woman aged 55-69 years in good health and CMV-seropositive. The sample was PBMCs. The CDR3 DNA is TGTGCCAGCAGCTTGGGGGACAGGGGGCGTAGTGAAAAACTGTTTTTT. It specifies CASSLGDRGRSEKLFF.